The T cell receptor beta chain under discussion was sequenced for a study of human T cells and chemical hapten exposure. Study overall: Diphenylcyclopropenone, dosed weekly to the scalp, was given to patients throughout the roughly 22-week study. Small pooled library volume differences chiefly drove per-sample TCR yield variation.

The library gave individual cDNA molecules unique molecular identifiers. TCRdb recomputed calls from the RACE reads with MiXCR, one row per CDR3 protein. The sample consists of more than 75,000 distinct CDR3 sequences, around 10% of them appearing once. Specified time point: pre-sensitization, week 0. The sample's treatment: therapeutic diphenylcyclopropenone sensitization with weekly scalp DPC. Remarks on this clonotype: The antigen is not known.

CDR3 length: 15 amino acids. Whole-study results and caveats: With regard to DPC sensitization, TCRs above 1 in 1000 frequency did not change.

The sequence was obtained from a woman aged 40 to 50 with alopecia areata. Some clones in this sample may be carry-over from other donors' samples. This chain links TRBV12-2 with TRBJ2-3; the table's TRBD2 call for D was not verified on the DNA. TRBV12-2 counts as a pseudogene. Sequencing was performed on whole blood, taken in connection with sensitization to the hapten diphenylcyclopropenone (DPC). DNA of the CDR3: TGTGCAAGTCGCTTTTTGGCTAGCATAACAGATACGCAGTATTTT. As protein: CASRFLASITDTQYF.